This note documents a single T cell receptor beta chain sequence. Its antigen is undetermined. The data were taken from a study of cytomegalovirus exposure and HLA in healthy donors. Overall study: Assignment to the Caucasian-associated ancestry cluster applied to more than 75% of the approximately 420 genotyped donors. General study findings and limits: Overall, approximately 150 TCR beta chains were annotated as cytomegalovirus-associated. With later analysis, a missense DCLRE1C variant became linked to TCR beta V- and J-gene trimming.

The length of the CDR3 is 17 residues. Germline lookup yields CDR1 SGHRS and CDR2 YFSETQ. V was clipped by 2 bases and J by 0 bases; unmatched bases: 8. Primers: 60 Vbeta forward and 13 Jbeta reverse. The table came from immunoSEQ multiplex PCR; TCRdb's copy has only in-frame clones and leaves some out. Of 110,000 to 150,000 clones listed, around 9.7% are singletons. Sequencing was performed on PBMCs. The source is a man aged 45-60 years in good health and CMV-seronegative. The chain couples TRBV5-1 to TRBJ2-7; 10 positions agree with TRBD2. CDR3 in amino acids: CASSFLAGGHSSYEQYF. DNA of the CDR3: TGCGCCAGCAGCTTTTTAGCGGGGGGCCATAGCTCCTACGAGCAGTACTTC. The whole variable domain, remainder taken from reference TRBV5-1 and TRBJ2-7, is KAGVTQTPRYLIKTRGQQVTLSCSPISGHRSVSWYQQTPGQGLQFLFEYFSETQRNKGNFPGRFSGRQFSNSRSEMNVSTLELGDSALYLCASSFLAGGHSSYEQYFGPGTRLTVT.